The clone carrying this TCR beta chain was detected a few times. Trimming removed 0 bases from V and 2 bases from J, with 10 bases in between. This CDR3 region has 15 residues. Per the germline V gene, CDR1 is SGDLS and CDR2 is YYNGEE. This entry belongs to a study of glioma-infiltrating T cells. Using RNA template, CDR3s of TCR alpha and beta were amplified with iRepertoire arm-PCR. TCRdb passed the multiplex PCR reads through MiXCR, listing each CDR3 protein once. The sample consists of approximately 110,000 distinct CDR3 sequences, roughly 23% of them appearing once. Sequencing used glioma tissue, nonneoplastic brain tissue, or PBMCs (not recorded which). The sequence was collected from a human donor with low-grade glioma or glioblastoma, undergoing nonglioma brain surgery, or in good health (not recorded which). This chain connects TRBV9 to TRBJ2-3; TRBD1 or TRBD2 may be the D gene (5 bases each). CDR3 sequence reads: CASSVGGSVTDTQYF. Written as DNA, the CDR3 is TGTGCCAGCAGCGTAGGGGGGTCTGTCACAGATACGCAGTATTTT. The complete variable domain, with remaining parts taken from reference TRBV9 and TRBJ2-3, reads DSGVTQTPKHLITATGQRVTLRCSPRSGDLSVYWYQQSLDQGLQFLIQYYNGEERAKGNILERFSAQQFPDLHSELNLSSLELGDSALYFCASSVGGSVTDTQYFGPGTRLTVL.